One sample yielded the 17 T cell receptor beta chains listed below, sequenced in a study of OX40 agonist ivuxolimab in advanced cancers. TCRdb keeps only in-frame clones here, not all; method: immunoSEQ multiplex PCR. The data contain tens of thousands of clones, roughly 90% of them seen just once; the ten biggest clones take up roughly 0.66%. The specimen comprised CD4+ or CD8+ T cells sorted from blood, sampled in a trial of the OX40 agonist ivuxolimab. The receptors here all came from an adult with an advanced solid tumor such as melanoma, head and neck, liver or kidney cancer.

The chain combines TRBV19 with TRBJ2-7; the match to TRBD1 covers 10 bases. The CDR3 is made up of 16 amino acids. CDR1 and CDR2 (germline): LNHDA, SQIVND (reference sequence). Unmatched junction bases numbered 10, after V lost 6 bases and J lost 2 bases. The CDR3 DNA reads TGTGCCAGTAGCAGATCCGGGACAGGGGCTACCTACGAGCAGTACTTC. Translating it yields CASSRSGTGATYEQYF.

This chain uses TRBV19 with TRBJ1-1, with D maybe TRBD1 (5 bases). Germline lookup yields CDR1 LNHDA and CDR2 SQIVND (reference sequence). The CDR3 contains 13 residues. V was cut by 3 bases and J by 4 bases, with 9 bases left in between. CDR3 in DNA: TGTGCCAGTAGTATCGACGGGGGCACTGAAGCTTTCTTT. It specifies CASSIDGGTEAFF.

The chain combines TRBV10-3 with TRBJ2-3; 8 bases are a match to TRBD1. The CDR3 extends over 15 amino acids. With V trimmed by 6 bases and J by 4 bases, 9 bases remained unmatched. Germline CDR1 is ENHRY and CDR2 is SYGVKD. CDR3 loop: CAISKTTGAADTQYF. CDR3 sequence (DNA): TGTGCCATCAGCAAGACGACAGGGGCAGCAGATACGCAGTATTTT.

The genes are TRBV5-4 and TRBJ1-4, with TRBD1 identical over 7 bases. Germline-derived CDR1 and CDR2 are SGHNT and YYREEE (reference sequence). The CDR3 covers 16 residues. Trimming removed 3 bases from V and 3 bases from J; junction bases left unmatched: 8. The CDR3 DNA reads as TGTGCCAGCAGCTCGGGGGGCAGGGGGTCTAATGAAAAACTGTTTTTT. It translates to CASSSGGRGSNEKLFF.

V usage is TRBV19 and J usage is TRBJ2-1; D gene uncertain. This CDR3 is built from 13 residues. CDR1 and CDR2 from the germline V gene are LNHDA and SQIVND (reference sequence). The V gene lost 3 bases and the J gene lost 6 bases, with 9 bases spanning the gap. CDR3 protein: CASSIIPRNEQFF. DNA for the CDR3: TGTGCCAGTAGTATTATCCCTCGCAATGAGCAGTTCTTC.

To note about this clone: Additional DNA sequences in this sample encode the identical CDR3. This chain joins TRBV7-3 and TRBJ2-3, with TRBD2 as a possible D gene (6 bases). The germline CDR1 and CDR2 sequences are SGHTA and FQGTGA. With 5 bases removed from V and 4 bases from J, the gap between germline ends came to 10 bases. The CDR3 consists of 13 residues. CDR3 in amino acids: CASSPGLSDTQYF. In nucleotides, the CDR3 is TGTGCCAGCAGCCCAGGACTATCAGATACGCAGTATTTT.

The chain joins TRBV7-2 to TRBJ2-5; 8 nucleotides line up with TRBD1. Trimming removed 5 bases from V and 2 bases from J; junction bases left unmatched: 13. The germline CDR1 and CDR2 sequences are SGHTA and FQGNSA. The CDR3 is made up of 17 amino acids. CDR3 amino acids: CASSQISTGARQETQYF. The DNA of the CDR3 is TGTGCCAGCAGCCAGATCTCGACAGGGGCGAGGCAAGAGACCCAGTACTTC.

The chain is built from TRBV28 and TRBJ2-7, with D tentatively TRBD1 or TRBD2 (5 bases each). Germline loops: CDR1 MDHEN, CDR2 SYDVKM. CDR3 length: 15 amino acids. V lost 7 bases and J lost 7, with 23 bases in between. The CDR3 sequence is CASTPDGGRGREQYF. The CDR3 DNA sequence: TGTGCCAGCACCCCCGATGGGGGTAGGGGCCGGGAGCAGTACTTC. Drawing the rest from reference TRBV28 and TRBJ2-7, the complete variable domain is DVKVTQSSRYLVKRTGEKVFLECVQDMDHENMFWYRQDPGLGLRLIYFSYDVKMKEKGDIPEGYSVSREKKERFSLILESASTNQTSMYLCASTPDGGRGREQYFGPGTRLTVT.

This clone showed up just once. The rearrangement links TRBV6-6 to TRBJ1-2; 7 bases agree with TRBD1. The CDR3 has 16 residues. Germline V gives CDR1 MNHNY, CDR2 SVGAGI (reference sequence). V was clipped by 5 bases and J by 11 bases; unmatched bases: 20. CDR3 loop: CASSTPTGQREWRYTF. In DNA form, the CDR3 reads TGTGCCAGCAGTACCCCGACAGGGCAGAGGGAGTGGAGGTACACCTTC.

This chain links TRBV11-2 with TRBJ2-3, with 8 bases identical to TRBD2. Germline CDR1 SGHAT, CDR2 FQNNGV. V shed 6 bases and J 4 bases; nucleotides not matched to a gene: 6. This CDR3 has 14 residues. As DNA, the CDR3 is TGTGCCAGCAGAGCCGGGGGGGGAGCAGATACGCAGTATTTT. Residues: CASRAGGGADTQYF.

The V call is TRBV4-1, the J call TRBJ2-3; 8 positions agree with TRBD2. There are 21 residues in the CDR3. From germline, CDR1 is MGHRA and CDR2 YSYEKL. J lost 0 bases, V lost 0 bases, and 17 bases had no gene match. DNA for the CDR3: TGCGCCAGCAGCCAAGATGGGGTTAGCGGGGCGGCGATATCTAGCACAGATACGCAGTATTTT. Its translation: CASSQDGVSGAAISSTDTQYF.

This sequence joins TRBV11-3 and TRBJ2-3; D not resolved. This CDR3 spans 17 amino acids. Germline lookup yields CDR1 SGHNT and CDR2 YENEEA. V lost 2 bases and J lost 1, with 16 bases in between. The CDR3 sequence is CASSLRSRVFGTDTQYF. The CDR3 region has the DNA TGTGCCAGCAGCTTAAGGTCTAGGGTCTTCGGCACAGATACGCAGTATTTT.

As regards this clone: The junction does not match germline at one end; this may be a read error. The chain uses TRBV7-7 and TRBJ2-2, with 12 positions matching TRBD2. This CDR3 has 16 residues. CDR1 is SSHAT, CDR2 FNYEAQ, per germline (reference sequence). The CDR3 region is CASSRGLAGNTGELFF. The CDR3 DNA reads TGTGCTAGCAGCCGGGGACTAGCGGGGAACACCGGGGAGCTGTTTTTT.

This chain uses TRBV29-1 with TRBJ2-1, with 10 bases lining up with TRBD2. Germline CDR1 and CDR2: SQVTM and ANQGSEA. With V trimmed by 3 bases and J by 7 bases, 6 bases remained unmatched. This CDR3 has 14 amino acids. The CDR3 region has the DNA TGCAGCGTTGATCAAGCGGGAGGGGGGAATGAGCAGTTCTTC. Its translation: CSVDQAGGGNEQFF.

The genes are TRBV30 and TRBJ1-5; D is unclear. The CDR3 contains 13 residues. CDR1 and CDR2 from the germline V gene are GTSNPN and SVGIG (reference sequence). V was clipped by 1 base and J by 7 bases, with 11 bases between them. CDR3 in DNA: TGTGCCTGGAGTGGTTCGACGGAACAGCCCCAGCATTTT. It specifies CAWSGSTEQPQHF.

J is TRBJ1-5 and V is TRBV9, with D uncertain. Trimming left V 1 base short and J 0 bases short, with 2 bases between. This CDR3 spans 13 amino acids. CDR1 is SGDLS, CDR2 YYNGEE, per germline. The CDR3 nucleotides are TGTGCCAGCAGCGTAAGTAGCAATCAGCCCCAGCATTTT. It translates to CASSVSSNQPQHF.

The chain carries TRBV2 and TRBJ1-4; D not certain. V dropped 2 bases and J dropped 6 bases, with 10 bases sitting between them. CDR3 length equals 14 residues. The germline V gene encodes CDR1 SNHLY and CDR2 FYNNEI. The CDR3, as DNA: TGTGCCAGCAGTGAATCCGGAGGAGATGAAAAACTGTTTTTT. Amino acid sequence: CASSESGGDEKLFF.